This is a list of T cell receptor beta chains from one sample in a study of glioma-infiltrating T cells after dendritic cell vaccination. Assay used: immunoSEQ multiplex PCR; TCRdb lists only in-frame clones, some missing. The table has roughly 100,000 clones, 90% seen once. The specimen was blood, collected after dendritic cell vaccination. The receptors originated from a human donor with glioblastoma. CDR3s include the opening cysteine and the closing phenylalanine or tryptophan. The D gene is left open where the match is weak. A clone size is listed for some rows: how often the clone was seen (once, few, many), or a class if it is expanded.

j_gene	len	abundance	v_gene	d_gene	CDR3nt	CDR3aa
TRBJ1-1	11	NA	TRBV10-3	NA	TGTGCCATCAGCGGAACTGAGGGAGCTTTCTTT	CAISGTEGAFF
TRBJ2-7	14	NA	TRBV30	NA	TGTGCCTGGAGTGGAGGCTCGGGGGCCTACGAGCAGTACTTC	CAWSGGSGAYEQYF
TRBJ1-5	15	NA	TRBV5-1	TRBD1	TGCGCCAGCAGCTTGGATGGGACAGTCAATCAGCCCCAGCATTTT	CASSLDGTVNQPQHF
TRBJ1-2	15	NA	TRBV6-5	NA	TGTGCCAGCAGTGCGGGCCCTGGAGGGCACTATGGCTACACCTTC	CASSAGPGGHYGYTF
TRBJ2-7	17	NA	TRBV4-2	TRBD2	TGTGCCAGCAGCCAAGAGTCTAGCGGGAGCCACTCCTACGAGCAGTACTTC	CASSQESSGSHSYEQYF
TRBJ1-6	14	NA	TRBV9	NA	TGTGCCAGCAGCGTGGACGGGGTGGATTCACCCCTCCACTTT	CASSVDGVDSPLHF
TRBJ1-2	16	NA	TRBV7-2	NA	TGTGCCAGCAGCTTAGGGGGGCGGGGGACCTCCTATGGCTACACCTTC	CASSLGGRGTSYGYTF
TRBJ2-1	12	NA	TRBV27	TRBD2	TGTGCCAGCAGTTTATTCGGCGGGAGTAAGTTCTTC	CASSLFGGSKFF
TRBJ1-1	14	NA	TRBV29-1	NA	TGCAGCGTTGAATCTCAGGGGATTTGGCCTGAAGCTTTCTTT	CSVESQGIWPEAFF
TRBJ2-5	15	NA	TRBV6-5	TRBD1	TGTGCCAGCAGTTACTCCCAGGGGGTGGGAGAGACCCAGTACTTC	CASSYSQGVGETQYF
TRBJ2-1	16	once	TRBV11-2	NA	TGTGCCAGCAGCCCTCCCCTAGGTAGCGGAAACAATGAGCAGTTCTTC	CASSPPLGSGNNEQFF
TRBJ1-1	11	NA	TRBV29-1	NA	TGCAGCGTTGGAAGAGGGTCTGAAGCTTTCTTT	CSVGRGSEAFF
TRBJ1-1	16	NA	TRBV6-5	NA	TGTGCCAGCAGTTTAAGCCGAGACATTTTGAACACTGAAGCTTTCTTT	CASSLSRDILNTEAFF
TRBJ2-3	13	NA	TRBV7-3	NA	TGTGCCAGCAGCTTAGCGGTTAGAGATACGCAGTATTTT	CASSLAVRDTQYF
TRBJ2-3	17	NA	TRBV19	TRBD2	TGTGCCAGTAGTATAGATATGCGGGGGGGTGTTCAAGATACGCAGTATTTT	CASSIDMRGGVQDTQYF
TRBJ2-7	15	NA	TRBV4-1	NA	TGCGCCAGCAGCCAAGAAAAGGCTAGCGACTACGAGCAGTACTTC	CASSQEKASDYEQYF
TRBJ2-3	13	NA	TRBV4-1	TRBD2	TGCGCCAGCAGCCGCTCGGGACTAAATACGCAGTATTTT	CASSRSGLNTQYF
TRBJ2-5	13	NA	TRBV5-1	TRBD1	TGCGCCAGCAGCTTGGGACAGGGAGAGACCCAGTACTTC	CASSLGQGETQYF
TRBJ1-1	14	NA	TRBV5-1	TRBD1	TGCGCCAGCAGCCCCCAGACAGGGCGCACTGAAGCTTTCTTT	CASSPQTGRTEAFF
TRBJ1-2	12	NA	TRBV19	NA	TGTGCCAGTAGTTACAGGAACTATGGCTACACCTTC	CASSYRNYGYTF
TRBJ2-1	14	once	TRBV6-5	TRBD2	TGTGCCAGCAGCCGATTCGGTGGCGGGGGGGAGCAGTTCTTC	CASSRFGGGGEQFF
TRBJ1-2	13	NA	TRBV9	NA	TGTGCCAGCAGCGTAGAAATAGGGGGTGGCTACACCTTC	CASSVEIGGGYTF
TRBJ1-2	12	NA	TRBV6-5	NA	TGTGCCAGCCACTCAGGAACCTATGGCTACACCTTC	CASHSGTYGYTF
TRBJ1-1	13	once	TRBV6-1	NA	TGTGCCAGCAGTGATTGGGGGCCCACTGAAGCTTTCTTT	CASSDWGPTEAFF
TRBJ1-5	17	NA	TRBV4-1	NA	TGCGCCAGCAGCCAAGATTCTGCTATTGCACGCAATCAGCCCCAGCATTTT	CASSQDSAIARNQPQHF
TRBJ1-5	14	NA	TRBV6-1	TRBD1	TGTGCCATTGGACAGGGTAGTAGCAATCAGCCCCAGCATTTT	CAIGQGSSNQPQHF
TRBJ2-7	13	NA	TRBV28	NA	TGTGCCAGCAGTTTAAGGGGTCCCTACGAGCAGTACTTC	CASSLRGPYEQYF
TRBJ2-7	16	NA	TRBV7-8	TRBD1	TGTGCCAGCAGCTTAACGGGACAGGGGAACGTCTACGAGCAGTACTTC	CASSLTGQGNVYEQYF
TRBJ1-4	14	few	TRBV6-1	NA	TGTGCCAGCACCCCCGGGCAGGGTAATGAAAAACTGTTTTTT	CASTPGQGNEKLFF
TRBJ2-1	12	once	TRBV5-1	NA	TGCGCCAGCGGATTACAGGGGGAGGGGCAGTTCTTC	CASGLQGEGQFF
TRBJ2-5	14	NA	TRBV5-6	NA	TGTGCCAGCAGCGCGGGCCCCACGGAAGAGACCCAGTACTTC	CASSAGPTEETQYF